The source of this TCR beta chain is a study of blood T cell repertoires in COVID-19. This clone was detected once. The CDR3 runs to 14 residues. The germline gives CDR1 MNHNS, CDR2 SASEGT. The trim removed 3 bases at V and 5 bases at J, leaving 3 bases unmatched. The method was immunoSEQ multiplex PCR; TCRdb's version includes in-frame clones alone and lacks a portion of them. The sample records some 150,000 clones, approximately 87% being singletons. The chain links TRBV6-1 to TRBJ2-1; 8 positions agree with TRBD1. This TCR came from a middle-aged man who had recovered from COVID-19. Input material: peripheral blood. The CDR3 coding sequence is TGTGCCAGCAGTGAGGACAGGGTAAACAATGAGCAGTTCTTC. Translated, it gives CASSEDRVNNEQFF.